Shown below are 10 T cell receptor beta chains from a single sample sequenced in a study of T cell repertoires in cytomegalovirus infection (dated by TCRdb to about 2019). Read against the paper, the sample's treatment or condition label means: in vitro stimulation with specific CMV peptide epitopes to enrich CMV-specific T cells. Data came from an Illumina HiSeq 1500. TCRdb cleaned the public reads at Q25 with fastp, built clones with MiXCR and kept in-frame beta chains. Each CDR3 protein appears once, grouped with its most common genes and DNA. Present in this sample are roughly 990,000 distinct CDR3 sequences, 25% to 40% of which were seen just once. Roughly an eighth of the sample is taken by the ten largest. These receptors' antigens are unknown. The sample consisted of cultured CD8+ T cells from PBMCs, taken from culture after CMV antigen stimulation. The receptors shown here come from a human donor in good health (CMV status not recorded). Some clones in this sample may be carry-over from other donors' samples.

This sequence joins TRBV7-9 and TRBJ1-1; 7 positions agree with TRBD1. J gave up 3 bases and V 5 bases, and 9 bases lay outside the gene matches. Germline V CDR1 and CDR2: SEHNR, FQNEAQ (reference sequence). The CDR3 is 15 residues long. CDR3 sequence (DNA): TGTGCCAGCAGCCCGACGACAGGGAGGTACACTGAAGCTTTCTTT. Protein sequence: CASSPTTGRYTEAFF.

This clonotype was seen ten or more times. The V gene is TRBV6-6, the J gene TRBJ1-1; D unresolved. Trimming pared 0 bases from V and 0 bases from J, leaving 8 bases between. Germline CDR1 reads MNHNY; CDR2 reads SVGAGI (reference sequence). This CDR3 has 15 residues. This CDR3 is CASSYSKLLNTEAFF. The CDR3 DNA sequence: TGTGCCAGCAGTTACTCGAAACTGCTGAACACTGAAGCTTTCTTT.

V and J are TRBV12-3 or TRBV12-4 and TRBJ2-3, with TRBD1 matching over 8 bases. The CDR3 length is 13 residues. Unmatched junction bases numbered 9, after V lost 5 bases and J lost 11 bases. The CDR3 loop is CASSKRTGSWQYF. DNA of the CDR3: TGTGCCAGCAGTAAAAGGACAGGGTCTTGGCAGTATTTT.

The chain combines TRBV2 with TRBJ2-7, with 9 bases aligning to TRBD1. This CDR3 has 15 amino acids. Unmatched junction bases numbered 7, after V lost 4 bases and J lost 3 bases. The germline CDR1 and CDR2 sequences are SNHLY and FYNNEI. The CDR3 protein is CASSARDRDFYEQYF. The CDR3 nucleotides are TGTGCCAGCAGTGCCCGGGACAGGGACTTCTACGAGCAGTACTTC.

This clonotype has a handful of counts. CDR3 sequence (DNA): TGTGCCAGCAGTTACATGGCTAGCGGGGGGCCAGATACGCAGTATTTT. It encodes CASSYMASGGPDTQYF. V gene TRBV6-2 or TRBV6-3 combines with J gene TRBJ2-3; 11 bases fit TRBD2. This CDR3 is 16 amino acids long. The germline CDR1 and CDR2 sequences are MNHEY and SVGEGT. The J segment lost 4 bases and the V segment lost 2 bases, leaving 5 bases of the junction unmatched.

This clonotype was counted a few times. J is TRBJ2-1 and V is TRBV14; either TRBD1 or TRBD2 may supply D (5 bases each). The CDR3 spans 14 residues. Germline CDR1 reads SGHDN; CDR2 reads FVKESK. Trimming cost V 3 bases and J 8 bases, with 14 bases left between them. CDR3 amino acids: CASSHGGYQYEQFF. In nucleotides, the CDR3 is TGTGCCAGCAGCCATGGGGGATATCAATATGAGCAGTTCTTC.

The genes are TRBV6-2 or TRBV6-3 and TRBJ2-7; maybe TRBD1 (5 bases). Germline values: CDR1 MNHEY, CDR2 SVGEGT. This CDR3 region has 12 residues. V was trimmed by 2 bases and J by 7 bases, leaving 9 bases between them. For the CDR3, the DNA is TGTGCCAGCAGTTACGCAGGGTCGGAGCAGTACGTC. Encoded protein: CASSYAGSEQYV.

The chain combines TRBV19 with TRBJ2-3, with D perhaps assigned TRBD1 or TRBD2 (6 bases each). CDR1 is LNHDA, CDR2 SQIVND, per germline (reference sequence). The CDR3 runs to 14 residues. Between the trimmed V and J ends, which lost 10 bases and 2 bases, there was a span of 16 bases. This CDR3 reads CATEGDSFTDTQYF. As DNA, the CDR3 is TGTGCCACCGAGGGGGACTCGTTCACAGATACGCAGTATTTT.

This clonotype was seen a handful of times. This sequence joins TRBV29-1 and TRBJ1-6, with D possibly TRBD1 on 5 matching bases. This CDR3 has 10 amino acids. Germline loops: CDR1 SQVTM, CDR2 ANQGSEA. V lost 7 bases and J 15 bases, leaving 13 bases between the germline ends. CDR3 loop: CSGPKGLLHF. CDR3 bases: TGCAGCGGTCCAAAGGGACTCCTCCACTTT.

The genes are TRBV23-1 and TRBJ1-1; D not certain. TRBV23-1 is an ORF for which the function is uncertain. CDR3 length: 15 amino acids. Trimming cost V 3 bases and J 1 base, with 12 bases left between them. The CDR3, as DNA: TGCGCCAGCAGTCAGAACCTTCCATCGAACACTGAAGCTTTCTTT. Encoded protein: CASSQNLPSNTEAFF.